This T cell receptor beta chain comes out of a study of T cell clones after liver transplantation. Study details: TCRbeta sequencing after a pre-transplant mixed lymphocyte reaction identified graft-donor-reactive clones, later tracked in post-transplant blood.

Here immunoSEQ multiplex PCR was the method, and the copy in TCRdb shows in-frame clones only, minus some. This table holds nearly 55,000 clones, about 81% found once. Study conclusions and caveats: Donor-reactive sequences fell more than third party-reactive ones, suggesting partial deletion.

The CDR3 length is 13 residues. Germline CDR1 and CDR2: MGHDK and SYGVNS. Deletions cut 7 bases from V and 0 bases from J, with 9 bases between. A word on this clone: What it binds is not known.

The specimen comprised CD4+ T cells from blood, sampled before liver transplant. This clonotype originated in a human donor who received a liver transplant. The chain links TRBV25-1 to TRBJ1-1, with D perhaps TRBD1 (6 bases). CDR3 sequence: CASTNRVNTEAFF. CDR3 in DNA: TGTGCCAGCACCAACAGGGTGAACACTGAAGCTTTCTTT. The full variable domain, rest sourced from reference TRBV25-1 and TRBJ1-1, is EADIYQTPRYLVIGTGKKITLECSQTMGHDKMYWYQQDPGMELHLIHYSYGVNSTEKGDLSSESTVSRIRTEHFPLTLESARPSHTSQYLCASTNRVNTEAFFGQGTRLTVV.